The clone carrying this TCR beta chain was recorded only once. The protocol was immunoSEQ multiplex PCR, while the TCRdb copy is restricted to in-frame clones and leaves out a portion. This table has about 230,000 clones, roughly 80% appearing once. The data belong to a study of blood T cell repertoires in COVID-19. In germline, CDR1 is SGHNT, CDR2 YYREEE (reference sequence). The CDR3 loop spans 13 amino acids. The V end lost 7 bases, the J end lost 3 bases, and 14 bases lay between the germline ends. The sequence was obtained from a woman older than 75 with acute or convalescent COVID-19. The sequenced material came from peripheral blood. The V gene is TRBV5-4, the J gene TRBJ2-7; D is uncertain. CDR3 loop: CASGTATDYEQYF. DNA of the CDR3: TGTGCCAGCGGAACAGCCACGGACTACGAGCAGTACTTC.